The 27 T cell receptor beta chains below come from one sample, sequenced in a study of spatial heterogeneity in lung cancer. No antigens are known for them. Time point defined: sample taken at primary tumor resection. In TCRdb, the 5' RACE reads were re-called with MiXCR into one record per CDR3 protein. The table has some 3,100 distinct CDR3 sequences, 10% to 15% seen once. Study outcomes and limitations: Within tumors, counts of expanded alpha and beta TCRs tracked tumor mutation counts.

Specimen: lung tumor tissue, collected at surgery. Receptor source: a male donor with early-stage non-small cell lung cancer.

This clonotype is termed medium-sized. The rearrangement links TRBV27 to TRBJ1-5; D may be TRBD1 (5 bases). CDR1 and CDR2 from the germline V gene are MNHEY and SMNVEV (reference sequence). V was trimmed by 2 bases and J by 7 bases, leaving 9 bases between them. This CDR3 has 13 residues. CDR3 residues: CASSLERGQPQHF. CDR3 DNA sequence: TGTGCCAGCAGTTTAGAACGGGGCCAGCCCCAGCATTTT.

This clonotype is labeled as medium-sized. The genes are TRBV11-3 and TRBJ2-1, with a tentative D call TRBD1 (6 bases). CDR1 is SGHNT, CDR2 YENEEA, per germline. CDR3 size: 15 residues. V dropped 5 bases and J dropped 8 bases, with 19 bases sitting between them. Here the CDR3 DNA reads TGTGCCAGCAGCACCCGGGACACGGGCGGCGATGAGCAGTTCTTC. This translates into CASSTRDTGGDEQFF.

V is TRBV10-3 and J is TRBJ2-1; D possibly corresponds to TRBD2 (6 bases). The length of the CDR3 is 17 residues. Germline V gene lookup returns CDR1 ENHRY and CDR2 SYGVKD. V was trimmed by 2 bases and J by 0 bases, leaving 14 bases between them. The CDR3 DNA is TGTGCCATCAGTGAGCGGGACTTCAGAGGCTCCTACAATGAGCAGTTCTTC. Translation gives CAISERDFRGSYNEQFF.

This clonotype is deemed medium-sized. The chain is built from TRBV20-1 and TRBJ1-5; 7 bases agree with TRBD1. V lost 5 bases to trimming and J lost 7 bases; unmatched junction nucleotides: 11. Germline loops: CDR1 DFQATT, CDR2 SNEGSKA (reference sequence). The CDR3 extends over 14 amino acids. The CDR3 sequence is CSAGRQGARQPQHF. As DNA, the CDR3 is TGCAGTGCTGGGCGACAGGGAGCAAGGCAGCCCCAGCATTTT.

By share of the sample, this clonotype is medium-sized. The CDR3 DNA reads TGCAGTGCTAGAGCAACGCGAGCGGGGGGGCGTCCCGAGCAGTACTTC. Its protein is CSARATRAGGRPEQYF. This sequence joins TRBV20-1 and TRBJ2-7; 10 bases are shared with TRBD2. Per germline, CDR1 DFQATT and CDR2 SNEGSKA (reference sequence). The length of the CDR3 is 16 residues. Germline trimming cut 1 base from V and 6 bases from J; bases unmatched to any gene: 12.

This clonotype is classed as medium-sized. The chain carries TRBV30 and TRBJ2-7; D remains ambiguous. With 0 bases removed from V and 9 bases from J, the gap between germline ends came to 3 bases. The CDR3 extends over 9 amino acids. Per germline, CDR1 GTSNPN and CDR2 SVGIG (reference sequence). The CDR3 region has the DNA TGTGCCTGGAGTGTCTGGCAGTACTTC. It encodes CAWSVWQYF. The entire variable domain, with the rest obtained from reference TRBV30 and TRBJ2-7, is as follows: SQTIHQWPATLVQPVGSPLSLECTVEGTSNPNLYWYRQAAGRGLQLLFYSVGIGQISSEVPQNLSASRPQDRQFILSSKKLLLSDSGFYLCAWSVWQYFGPGTRLTVT.

This chain uses TRBV7-8 with TRBJ2-5; D is undetermined. The CDR3 runs to 15 residues. Germline-derived CDR1 and CDR2 are SGHVS and FQNEAQ. Trimming stripped 1 base from V and 1 base from J, with 10 bases between. The CDR3 DNA sequence: TGTGCCAGCAGCTTAGGGGTTCAGGTCCAAGAGACCCAGTACTTC. It codes for CASSLGVQVQETQYF. The full variable domain, rest sourced from reference TRBV7-8 and TRBJ2-5, is GAGVSQSPRYKVAKRGQDVALRCDPISGHVSLFWYQQALGQGPEFLTYFQNEAQLDKSGLPSDRFFAERPEGSVSTLKIQRTQQEDSAVYLCASSLGVQVQETQYFGPGTRLLVL.

This clonotype was counted a few times. This rearrangement joins TRBV11-2 to TRBJ2-1, with 8 bases that match TRBD2. Unmatched junction bases numbered 6, after V lost 1 base and J lost 4 bases. The CDR3 loop spans 16 amino acids. Germline CDR1 is SGHAT and CDR2 is FQNNGV. The DNA of the CDR3 is TGTGCCAGCAGCTTAGCCGGGACTAGGCTTTACAATGAGCAGTTCTTC. This gives the protein CASSLAGTRLYNEQFF.

This clonotype was observed many times. The rearrangement uses TRBV7-2 and TRBJ2-7; 12 nucleotides align to TRBD2. This CDR3 is built from 14 residues. V lost 5 bases and J lost 7; bases outside the gene matches: 6. The V gene's germline CDR1 is SGHTA and CDR2 FQGNSA. The chain's CDR3 is CASSPSGGAWEQYF. CDR3 DNA: TGTGCCAGCAGCCCTAGCGGGGGGGCATGGGAGCAGTACTTC.

In its sample, this clonotype ranks as medium-sized. V and J are TRBV5-1 and TRBJ1-1, with a tentative D call TRBD1 (5 bases). V lost 4 bases, J lost 0 bases, and 10 bases lay in between. The CDR3 covers 14 residues. Germline lookup yields CDR1 SGHRS and CDR2 YFSETQ. CDR3 in DNA: TGCGCCAGCAGCGAGGGGTTTATGAACACTGAAGCTTTCTTT. Amino acids: CASSEGFMNTEAFF.

This clonotype is labeled medium-sized. V and J are TRBV7-2 and TRBJ2-3; weak D call: TRBD2 (5 bases). V was shortened by 5 bases and J by 1 base, with 10 bases between the two germline ends. Germline V gene data show CDR1 as SGHTA and CDR2 as FQGNSA. The CDR3 consists of 14 residues. CDR3 DNA: TGTGCCAGCAGCCCTAACGGGGGCACAGATACGCAGTATTTT. Amino acids: CASSPNGGTDTQYF.

In its sample, this clonotype was seen many times. The CDR3 DNA is TGCAGCGTTGGGGGGCAGAACTATGGCTACACCTTC. This gives the protein CSVGGQNYGYTF. The chain recombines TRBV29-1 with TRBJ1-2, with a possible D match to TRBD1 (6 bases). The V gene lost 4 bases and the J gene lost 2 bases, with 8 bases spanning the gap. CDR1 is SQVTM, CDR2 ANQGSEA, per germline. This CDR3 has 12 residues.

Relative to its sample, this clonotype is medium-sized (0.01 to 0.1%). The V and J genes are TRBV20-1 and TRBJ1-2; the D gene is possibly TRBD1 (5 bases). Looked up from germline, CDR1 is DFQATT and CDR2 is SNEGSKA (reference sequence). This CDR3 is built from 13 residues. The CDR3 loop reads CRAGTLANYGYTF. The CDR3 DNA sequence: TGCAGGGCCGGGACTCTAGCTAACTATGGCTACACCTTC.

This clonotype is termed medium-sized. The J gene is TRBJ2-7, the V gene TRBV7-2; 9 bases map to TRBD1. J was trimmed by 1 base and V by 6 bases; bases with no gene match: 10. Germline loops: CDR1 SGHTA, CDR2 FQGNSA. CDR3 length equals 16 residues. CDR3 residues: CASSNFGTGPSYEQYF. In DNA form, the CDR3 reads TGTGCCAGCAGTAATTTTGGGACAGGGCCTTCCTACGAGCAGTACTTC. Full variable domain (rest looked up from reference TRBV7-2 and TRBJ2-7): GAGVSQSPSNKVTEKGKDVELRCDPISGHTALYWYRQSLGQGLEFLIYFQGNSAPDKSGLPSDRFSAERTGGSVSTLTIQRTQQEDSAVYLCASSNFGTGPSYEQYFGPGTRLTVT.

By its share, this clonotype is medium-sized. J is TRBJ2-2 and V is TRBV11-3; 10 bases map to TRBD2. This CDR3 comprises 16 residues. Germline V lookup: CDR1 SGHNT, CDR2 YENEEA. V lost 5 bases and J lost 0; bases outside the gene matches: 3. CDR3 region: CASSLGLAANTGELFF. The CDR3 DNA reads TGTGCCAGCAGCCTAGGACTAGCGGCGAACACCGGGGAGCTGTTTTTT.

This clonotype is medium-sized in the sample. CDR3 in amino acids: CASSFYGALEAFF. The CDR3 nucleotides read TGTGCCAGCAGCTTTTATGGGGCGCTAGAAGCTTTCTTT. V gene TRBV11-3 combines with J gene TRBJ1-1; possible D gene TRBD1, 5 bases. V dropped 3 bases and J dropped 8 bases, with 13 bases sitting between them. This CDR3 is 13 amino acids long. CDR1 is SGHNT, CDR2 YENEEA, per germline.

The chain joins TRBV29-1 to TRBJ2-3; the D gene could be TRBD1 or TRBD2 (6 bases each). The length of the CDR3 is 15 residues. Germline assignment: CDR1 SQVTM and CDR2 ANQGSEA. V lost 0 bases, J lost 4 bases, and 14 bases lay in between. CDR3 sequence: CSVEEEGGSPDTQYF. The CDR3 region has the DNA TGCAGCGTTGAAGAGGAAGGGGGGAGCCCAGATACGCAGTATTTT.

By share, this clonotype counts as medium-sized. The chain carries TRBV19 and TRBJ2-1; perhaps TRBD2 as D (5 bases). The CDR3 is made up of 12 amino acids. Germline CDR1 reads LNHDA; CDR2 reads SQIVND (reference sequence). Trimming stripped 4 bases from V and 10 bases from J, with 11 bases between. DNA for the CDR3: TGTGCCAGTAGTACATACGCGGGCGAGCAGTTCTTC. Protein: CASSTYAGEQFF.

V is TRBV12-3 or TRBV12-4 and J is TRBJ1-1; TRBD1 is a possible D gene (6 bases). The ends were cut back, 6 bases at V and 1 base at J, with 15 bases in the middle. The CDR3 runs to 15 residues. The CDR3 nucleotides are TGTGCCAGCAGGTGGGAGACAGGCCCGAACACTGAAGCTTTCTTT. Its protein product is CASRWETGPNTEAFF.

This clonotype occurred a few times. This chain uses TRBV5-1 with TRBJ2-1; 9 positions agree with TRBD1. Germline V CDR1 and CDR2: SGHRS, YFSETQ. V was pared by 5 bases and J by 0 bases, with 15 bases of the junction left unmatched. The length of the CDR3 is 19 residues. The chain's CDR3 is CASSSAGTGRLSSYNEQFF. CDR3 sequence (DNA): TGCGCCAGCAGTTCCGCCGGGACAGGGCGCCTCAGCTCCTACAATGAGCAGTTCTTC.

This clonotype is medium-sized by share. The V and J genes are TRBV11-2 and TRBJ2-5; D perhaps matches TRBD2 (5 bases). The CDR3 spans 15 residues. Germline CDR1 and CDR2: SGHAT and FQNNGV. Trimming took off 4 bases at V and 5 bases at J, with 17 bases between the two ends. The CDR3 is CASSSRDPLLETQYF. Here the CDR3 DNA reads TGTGCCAGCAGCTCCCGGGATCCCCTGTTGGAGACCCAGTACTTC.

In its sample, this clonotype is large. This chain uses TRBV28 with TRBJ2-3, with D possibly TRBD2 on 5 matching bases. Between the trimmed V and J ends, which lost 4 bases and 6 bases, there was a span of 20 bases. The germline V gene has CDR1 MDHEN and CDR2 SYDVKM. The CDR3 has 16 residues. The CDR3 region is CASSSPQEEQVDTQYF. The CDR3 DNA is TGTGCCAGCAGTTCCCCCCAGGAGGAACAAGTGGATACGCAGTATTTT.

This clonotype is medium-sized in the sample. The chain links TRBV18 to TRBJ2-2; D tentatively fits TRBD1 or TRBD2 (5 bases each). Per the germline V gene, CDR1 is KGHSH and CDR2 is LQKENI. Trimming removed 3 bases from V and 1 base from J, with 9 bases in between. The CDR3 sequence is 15 residues long. CDR3 DNA sequence: TGTGCCAGCTCACCGGGACGTTGGAACACCGGGGAGCTGTTTTTT. Translation: CASSPGRWNTGELFF.

As for this clonotype: This sequence may be a read error, since a much larger clone differs from it by one base. V and J are TRBV12-3 or TRBV12-4 and TRBJ2-3; 7 bases match TRBD1. This CDR3 contains 15 residues. The CDR3 loop is CANSFRQGVADTQYF. DNA for the CDR3: TGTGCCAACAGTTTCAGGCAGGGGGTTGCAGATACGCAGTATTTT.

This clonotype is judged medium-sized (0.01 to 0.1%). This sequence joins TRBV5-1 and TRBJ2-5; D possibly uses TRBD1 or TRBD2 (7 bases each). Germline V lookup: CDR1 SGHRS, CDR2 YFSETQ. The CDR3 is made up of 15 amino acids. The germline V and J ends were trimmed by 5 bases and 0 bases, with 14 bases remaining between them. CDR3 in amino acids: CASSRQGGYQETQYF. The CDR3 DNA sequence: TGCGCCAGCAGTCGCCAGGGGGGGTACCAAGAGACCCAGTACTTC.

This clonotype is medium-sized by share. The gene calls are TRBV6-1 and TRBJ1-5; 7 bases line up with TRBD1. The CDR3 extends over 15 amino acids. V was clipped by 4 bases and J by 5 bases; unmatched bases: 8. The V gene's germline CDR1 is MNHNS and CDR2 SASEGT. The CDR3 bases are TGTGCCAGCAGTGCCGCGACAGGGTACTATCAGCCCCAGCATTTT. Translated: CASSAATGYYQPQHF.

This clonotype counts as medium-sized. The genes are TRBV4-1 and TRBJ2-2; 10 bases align to TRBD1. The length of the CDR3 is 16 residues. Trimming at V came to 2 bases and at J to 5 bases, leaving 5 bases not matched to a gene. The germline gives CDR1 MGHRA, CDR2 YSYEKL. The CDR3 region is CASSQSTGGETGELFF. CDR3 coding DNA: TGCGCCAGCAGCCAATCGACAGGGGGCGAGACCGGGGAGCTGTTTTTT.